This entry describes one TCR beta chain. Its antigen specificity is not known. Base qualities are not at hand, and no much larger clone is one base apart. From the cysteine up to the phenylalanine, the CDR3 has a length of 13 residues. Solely the CDR3 DNA is kept, with 39 bases framed from the first base. Germline trimming: 10 bases from V, 7 bases from J; junction bases outside gene matches: 12. CDR1 and CDR2, looked up from the germline V gene, are MNHEY and SVGAGI. The sample belongs to a study of blood T cell repertoires in COVID-19 (dated by TCRdb to 2020 to 2021). General notes on the study: Collaborator samples came from the United States, Italy and Spain and covered acute and convalescent phases of COVID-19. The prospective study material was composed of cDNA or gDNA derived from T cells, B-cell-depleted T cells, or PBMCs. The dataset comprised deeply sampled blood TCRbeta repertoires from subjects exposed to, actively infected with, or recovered from COVID-19. The repertoires were released in a freely available public database intended as a resource for research on the immune response to SARS-CoV-2. Samples were obtained from the ongoing ImmuneRACE study (first 160 participants) and from 1,254 subjects provided by 6 global collaborators. The sample metadata nearly always contained a de-identified subject ID, COVID-19 status, age in years and sex. Where available, HLA class I and class II types were obtained from metadata supplied by the sample provider rather than from assay-based typing.

What the study reported, not specific to this receptor: Clinical and demographic metadata were provided uncurated, with the amount varying by source and participant.

The immunoSEQ Assay, a bias-controlled multiplex PCR, was used to amplify TCRbeta CDR3 regions from genomic DNA. Concerning the study's data processing: Nucleated cell counts per sample were estimated from amplification of reference gene primers within the assay. Sequence reads were collapsed and filtered to measure the absolute abundance of every unique TCRbeta CDR3 rearrangement. For each sample, productive Simpson clonality was calculated as the square root of Simpson's diversity index across productive rearrangements. Sourced from immuneACCESS, this table was stored by TCRdb with only in-frame sequences that have V and J called. A share of the clones is absent; for the studies checked, an unresolved V gene accounts for under half, and the remainder has no known explanation. The D gene and trimming were derived from the DNA, and the V and J assignments and clone size from that table. The sample profile shows roughly 300,000 clones; 85% to 90% of them were found once. The top ten hold 1.5% to 2% of the sample.

In Seattle, one collaborating source enrolled patients while the infection was active and tracked those patients longitudinally over the course of disease. Collaborating institutions collected whole blood in K2EDTA tubes following their own protocols. For TCRbeta analysis, collaborator samples were shipped as frozen whole blood, as isolated PBMCs, or as DNA extracted from either sample type. This TCR came from a woman aged 25 to 39 with COVID-19, enrolled during active disease. The sequenced material came from peripheral blood. The chain is made from TRBV6-5 and TRBJ1-2, with 7 middle bases fitting TRBD1. This receptor carries the CDR3 CATLSKGAGGYTF. The bases are TGTGCCACCTTATCGAAGGGGGCTGGTGGCTACACCTTC.